The present entry profiles one T cell receptor beta chain with its context. The antigen it binds to is not known. It has no much larger one-base neighbor in the sample; base qualities were not kept. The data are from a study of control samples from healthy donors and cancer patients (dated by TCRdb to the early 2020s). The receptor library was made with the immunoSEQ multiplex PCR assay. This immuneACCESS table, as held by TCRdb, lists in-frame sequences with V and J called but not all clones. Of the missing ones, under half trace to an unresolved V gene in checked studies; the others have no known cause. The sample yields roughly 120,000 clones; more than 85% were counted once. Approximately 16% of the sample rests with the top ten. The sample was blood. The clonotype originates from a woman in her 50s in good health.

CDR3 loop: CASSWSGELFF. The nucleotide sequence is given as TGTGCCAGCAGTTGGAGCGGGGAGCTGTTTTTT. The rearranged segments are TRBV6-2 or TRBV6-3 and TRBJ2-2, with no reliable assignment of the D segment. Trimming takes 4 bases from V and 7 bases from J, and the germline ends sit 4 bases apart. The germline V gene provides CDR1 MNHEY and CDR2 SVGEGT. Its CDR3 holds 11 amino acids, cysteine through phenylalanine. The read is trimmed to its CDR3 DNA, 33 bases read in frame from base 1.